The source of this T cell receptor beta chain is a study of CD8 T cells in ankylosing spondylitis. Findings and caveats of the study: Peripheral blood held disease-linked clones only at relatively low frequency, and these were CD8+. Significant enrichment of disease-linked clones was reported in matched ankylosing spondylitis synovial fluid.

The CDR3 loop spans 15 amino acids. The V end was cut by 2 bases, the J end by 2 bases, with 10 bases between. The V gene's germline CDR1 is MNHEY and CDR2 SMNVEV (reference sequence). Ten or more counts support this clonotype. What it binds is not known. Molecular-barcoded quantitative 5'-RACE produced these TCR beta libraries. TCRdb re-called the 5' RACE reads with MiXCR, one entry per CDR3 protein. Here the sample spans 130,000 or so distinct CDR3 sequences, 6% to 8.5% being singletons. The origin of this receptor is a male donor with ankylosing spondylitis or in good health (not recorded which). The specimen sequenced was blood, either unsorted or a sorted T cell fraction (not recorded which). This sequence joins TRBV27 and TRBJ2-1; TRBD2 is a possible D gene (5 bases). The CDR3, as DNA: TGTGCCAGCAGTTTACAGCGGAATCCCTACAATGAGCAGTTCTTC. Protein sequence: CASSLQRNPYNEQFF.